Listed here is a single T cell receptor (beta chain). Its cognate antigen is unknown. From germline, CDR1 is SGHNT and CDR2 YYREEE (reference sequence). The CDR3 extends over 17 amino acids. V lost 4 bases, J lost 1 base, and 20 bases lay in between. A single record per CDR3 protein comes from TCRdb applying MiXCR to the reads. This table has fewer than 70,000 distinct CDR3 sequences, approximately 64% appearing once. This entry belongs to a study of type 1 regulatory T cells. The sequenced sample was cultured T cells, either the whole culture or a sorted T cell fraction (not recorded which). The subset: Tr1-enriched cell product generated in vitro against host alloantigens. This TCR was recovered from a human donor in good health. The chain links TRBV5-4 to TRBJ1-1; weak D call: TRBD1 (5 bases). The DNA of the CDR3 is TGTGCCAGCAGCCCCTCCACGGGGCCAGTATCGAACACTGAAGCTTTCTTT. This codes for CASSPSTGPVSNTEAFF.